A single sample gave rise to the 16 T cell receptor beta chains below, sequenced in a study of human T cells and chemical hapten exposure. Described time point: healthy volunteer bleed at 2 weeks. Total RNA was isolated from unfractionated whole blood. TCRdb re-analysed the RACE reads in MiXCR, keeping a single row per CDR3 protein. This sample carries about 45,000 distinct CDR3 sequences, roughly 4.5% of them seen once, and the ten largest clones take under 2%. Sequenced input: whole blood. The origin of the receptors is a female donor in good health. Some clones in this sample may be carry-over from other donors' samples.

V gene TRBV6-2 or TRBV6-3 combines with J gene TRBJ1-1; D gene ambiguous. The CDR3 length is 14 residues. Germline CDR1 is MNHEY and CDR2 is SVGEGT. V lost 6 bases and J lost 1, with 12 bases in between. The CDR3 DNA sequence: TGTGCCAGCAGCTTAAAGATGGAGAACACTGAAGCTTTCTTT. Translated, it gives CASSLKMENTEAFF.

This clonotype was seen many times. The J gene is TRBJ1-2, the V gene TRBV27; D possibly corresponds to TRBD1 (6 bases). The CDR3 is 13 residues long. V was cut by 5 bases and J by 4 bases, with 11 bases left in between. Germline lookup yields CDR1 MNHEY and CDR2 SMNVEV (reference sequence). The CDR3 spells CASSKQGPYGYTF. Here the CDR3 DNA reads TGTGCCAGCAGTAAACAGGGACCCTATGGCTACACCTTC.

This clonotype was seen repeatedly, ten times or more. The chain combines TRBV7-9 with TRBJ2-7; a weak D match, TRBD2 (5 bases). Germline loops: CDR1 SEHNR, CDR2 FQNEAQ (reference sequence). V was cut by 4 bases and J by 5 bases, with 9 bases left in between. This CDR3 has 12 residues. The DNA of the CDR3 is TGTGCCAGCAGCTCTGAGAGGGACGAGCAGTACTTC. It encodes CASSSERDEQYF.

This clonotype has only a few counts. The chain combines TRBV12-3 or TRBV12-4 with TRBJ2-3, with 9 bases fitting TRBD2. The CDR3 sequence is 14 residues long. The junction had 5 bases not matched to a gene; V was cut back by 6 bases and J by 4 bases. The CDR3 loop is CASSPGLASDTQYF. The CDR3 nucleotides read TGTGCCAGCAGCCCGGGACTAGCATCAGATACGCAGTATTTT.

By sample fraction, this clonotype is medium-sized. The rearrangement uses TRBV27 and TRBJ1-1, with TRBD1 identical over 7 bases. Germline CDR1 MNHEY, CDR2 SMNVEV (reference sequence). V shed 7 bases and J 5 bases; nucleotides not matched to a gene: 7. The CDR3 is 13 amino acids. The CDR3 loop is CASTEGAGTEAFF. The CDR3 DNA follows: TGTGCCAGCACCGAGGGGGCAGGTACTGAAGCTTTCTTT.

This clonotype was observed a handful of times. The chain employs TRBV5-1 and TRBJ2-3; D may match TRBD1 or TRBD2 (5 bases each). With 4 bases removed from V and 1 base from J, the gap between germline ends came to 19 bases. The V gene's germline CDR1 is SGHRS and CDR2 YFSETQ. There are 17 residues in the CDR3. The CDR3, as DNA: TGCGCCAGCAGCCCGGAACGACCGGGACGGGGCACAGATACGCAGTATTTT. Its translation is CASSPERPGRGTDTQYF.

Notes on this clonotype: This may come from a read error, since a much larger clone is one base off. The chain carries TRBV5-1 and TRBJ1-4; D might be TRBD1 (5 bases). The CDR3 is 14 amino acids. Germline V gives CDR1 SGHRS, CDR2 YFSETQ. The CDR3 protein is CTSSLLVQEGKLFF. The CDR3, as DNA: TGCACCAGCAGCTTGTTAGTACAGGAAGGAAAACTGTTTTTT.

The chain uses TRBV13 and TRBJ2-5, with 7 bases that match TRBD1. CDR1 is PRHDT, CDR2 FYEKMQ, per germline (reference sequence). V shed 2 bases and J 2 bases; nucleotides not matched to a gene: 11. The CDR3 covers 17 residues. Written as DNA, the CDR3 is TGTGCCAGCAGCTTATCGGAGAAGACAGGGCCGCAAGAGACCCAGTACTTC. Its translation: CASSLSEKTGPQETQYF.

In its sample, this clonotype was seen many times. The rearrangement joins TRBV20-1 to TRBJ2-1; 8 bases map to TRBD2. The V segment lost 3 bases and the J segment 0 bases; nucleotides outside the gene matches: 4. This CDR3 is 15 amino acids long. The V gene's germline CDR1 is DFQATT and CDR2 SNEGSKA (reference sequence). The CDR3 DNA is TGCAGTGCTAGCGGGGGGGCAAGCTCCTACAATGAGCAGTTCTTC. Its protein product is CSASGGASSYNEQFF.

The V gene is TRBV7-9, the J gene TRBJ1-1; 8 positions agree with TRBD1. The CDR3 covers 15 residues. Germline trimming cut 5 bases from V and 2 bases from J; bases unmatched to any gene: 7. Germline V lookup: CDR1 SEHNR, CDR2 FQNEAQ (reference sequence). CDR3 in amino acids: CASSRRTGRNTEAFF. The CDR3, as DNA: TGTGCCAGCAGCCGACGGACAGGGCGAAACACTGAAGCTTTCTTT.

This clonotype was seen many times. This chain links TRBV6-4 with TRBJ1-1; no definite D call. This CDR3 contains 13 residues. CDR1 MRHNA and CDR2 SNTAGT come from the germline V gene. Deletions cut 0 bases from V and 14 bases from J, with 16 bases between. DNA for the CDR3: TGTGCCAGCAGTGACTCTGGGAGAGTAGTTTTGTTCTTT. It codes for CASSDSGRVVLFF.

This clonotype was detected ten times or more. This chain joins TRBV7-2 and TRBJ2-5; D might be TRBD2 (7 bases). The CDR3 is 15 amino acids. Germline V gene sequence: CDR1 SGHTA, CDR2 FQGNSA. V lost 5 bases and J 1 base, leaving 14 bases between the germline ends. The CDR3 spells CASSLGGQLQETQYF. The CDR3 coding sequence is TGTGCCAGCAGCCTGGGGGGGCAGCTCCAAGAGACCCAGTACTTC.

Many counts were recorded for this clonotype. This chain connects TRBV3-1 to TRBJ1-1; maybe TRBD1 (6 bases). Germline CDR1 reads LGHDT; CDR2 reads YNNKEL (reference sequence). The CDR3 is 14 residues long. The V end was cut by 6 bases, the J end by 4 bases, with 15 bases between. CDR3 bases: TGTGCCAGCAGGCCCAGGGGAGAGGGCACTGAAGCTTTCTTT. Amino acids: CASRPRGEGTEAFF.

In its sample, this clonotype was seen many times. The chain is built from TRBV12-3 or TRBV12-4 and TRBJ2-1; TRBD1 matches at 9 bases. The CDR3 has 16 amino acids. Losses at the gene ends were 8 bases for V and 5 bases for J; bases not matched to a gene: 13. For the CDR3, the DNA is TGTGCCAGCGGGGATCCCGGGACAGGGATAAACAATGAGCAGTTCTTC. Translating it yields CASGDPGTGINNEQFF.

Many counts were recorded for this clonotype. The gene calls are TRBV14 and TRBJ2-1, with 8 bases aligning to TRBD2. V shed 2 bases, J shed 6 bases, and the junction held 12 bases outside the gene matches. CDR3 length: 17 amino acids. Germline CDR1 SGHDN, CDR2 FVKESK. The CDR3 DNA reads TGTGCCAGCAGCCAAATGGGCGCCCTAGCGGGTTCCAATGAGCAGTTCTTC. This codes for CASSQMGALAGSNEQFF.

This clonotype was counted at least ten times. The V and J genes are TRBV5-1 and TRBJ2-3; D is unresolved. This CDR3 has 16 residues. Germline V CDR1 and CDR2: SGHRS, YFSETQ. Between the trimmed V and J ends, which lost 4 bases and 2 bases, there was a span of 17 bases. For the CDR3, the DNA is TGCGCCAGCAGCCCCCCGGCGGCCTCTCACACAGATACGCAGTATTTT. Its translation is CASSPPAASHTDTQYF.